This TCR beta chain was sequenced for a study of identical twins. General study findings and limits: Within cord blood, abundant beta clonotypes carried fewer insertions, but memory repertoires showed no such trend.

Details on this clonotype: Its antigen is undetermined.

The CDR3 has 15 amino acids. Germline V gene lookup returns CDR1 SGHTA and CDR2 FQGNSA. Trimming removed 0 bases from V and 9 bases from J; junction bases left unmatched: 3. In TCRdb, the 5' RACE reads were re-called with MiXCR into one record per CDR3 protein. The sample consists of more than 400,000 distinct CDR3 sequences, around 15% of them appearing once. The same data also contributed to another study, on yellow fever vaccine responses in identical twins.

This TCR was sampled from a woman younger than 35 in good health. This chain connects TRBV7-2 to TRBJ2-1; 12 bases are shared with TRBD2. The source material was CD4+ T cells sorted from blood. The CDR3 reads CASSLAGLAGFEQFF. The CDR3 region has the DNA TGTGCCAGCAGCTTAGCTGGACTAGCGGGATTTGAGCAGTTCTTC.